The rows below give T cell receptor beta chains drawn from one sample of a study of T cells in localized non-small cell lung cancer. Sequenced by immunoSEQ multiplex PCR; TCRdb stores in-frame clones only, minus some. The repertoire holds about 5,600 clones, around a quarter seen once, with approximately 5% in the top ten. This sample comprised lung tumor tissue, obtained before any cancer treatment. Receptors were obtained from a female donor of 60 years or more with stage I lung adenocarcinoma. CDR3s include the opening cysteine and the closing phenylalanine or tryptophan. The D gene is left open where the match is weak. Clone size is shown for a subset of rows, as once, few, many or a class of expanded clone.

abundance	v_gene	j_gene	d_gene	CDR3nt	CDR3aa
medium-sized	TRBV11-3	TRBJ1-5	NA	TGTGCCAGCAGCAAACTCTTCCGGGACCAAAATCAGCCCCAGCATTTT	CASSKLFRDQNQPQHF
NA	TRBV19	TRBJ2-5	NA	TGTGCCAGTAGTATTACGGGGGGCGCGGGGACCCAGTACTTC	CASSITGGAGTQYF
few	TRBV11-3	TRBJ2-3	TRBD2	TGTGCCAGCAGCCTGTGGAGCGGGGAGGGAGGCGATACGCAGTATTTT	CASSLWSGEGGDTQYF
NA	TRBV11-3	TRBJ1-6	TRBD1	TGTGCCAGCAGCTGGGGGGACAGGGGGCGATCCTATAATTCACCCCTCCACTTT	CASSWGDRGRSYNSPLHF
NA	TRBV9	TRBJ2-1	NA	TGTGCCAGCAGCGACGGGACCCAGAACTATGAGCAGTTCTTC	CASSDGTQNYEQFF
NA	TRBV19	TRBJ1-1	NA	TGTGCCAGTAGGGAACTGACAGGTGCCGCCACTGAAGCTTTCTTT	CASRELTGAATEAFF
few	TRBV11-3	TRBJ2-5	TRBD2	TGTGCCAGCAGTATTGATAGCGGGAGGGCGGGAGAGACCCAGTACTTC	CASSIDSGRAGETQYF
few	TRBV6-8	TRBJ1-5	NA	TGTGCCAGCAGTTCATACCCCACAGGGATCAATCAGCCCCAGCATTTT	CASSSYPTGINQPQHF
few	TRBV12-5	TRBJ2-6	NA	TGTGCCAGCACCAAATCTGGGACAACCCTCCCTGGGGCCAACGTCCTGACTTTC	CASTKSGTTLPGANVLTF
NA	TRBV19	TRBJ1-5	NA	TGTGCCAGTAGTAAGTACCTAGGGGGAGGACCGAACAATCAGCCCCAGCATTTT	CASSKYLGGGPNNQPQHF
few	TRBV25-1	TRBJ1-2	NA	TGTGCCAGCAGTTTCGGGGGCTATGGCTACACCTTC	CASSFGGYGYTF
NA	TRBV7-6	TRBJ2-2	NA	TGTGCCAGCAGCTTAAGCGGGTCCACCGGGGAGCTGTTTTTT	CASSLSGSTGELFF
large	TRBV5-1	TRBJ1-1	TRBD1	TGCGCCAGCAGCTCGGGACAGCCGAACACTGAAGCTTTCTTT	CASSSGQPNTEAFF
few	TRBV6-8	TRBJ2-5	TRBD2	TGTGCCAGCAGCCTACTAGCGGGGGCCGTACCGGTTGGGGAGACCCAGTACTTC	CASSLLAGAVPVGETQYF
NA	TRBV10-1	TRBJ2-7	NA	TGCGCCAGCCGGAGGGACACGACCTACGAGCAGTACTTC	CASRRDTTYEQYF
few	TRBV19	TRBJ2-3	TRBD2	TGTGCCAGTAGTATCCAGGACGGACAGCGGGGGAGCACAGATACGCAGTATTTT	CASSIQDGQRGSTDTQYF
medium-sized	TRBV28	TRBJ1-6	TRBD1	TGTGCCAGCAGTTTTAGAGACAGGGCTGGATCACCCCTCCACTTT	CASSFRDRAGSPLHF
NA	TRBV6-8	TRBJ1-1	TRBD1	TGTGCCAGCAGTTTGACAGGGCGGGACACTGAAGCTTTCTTT	CASSLTGRDTEAFF
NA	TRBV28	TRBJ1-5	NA	TGTGCCAGCAGTTTACGGGGGTTTAAACAGCCCCAGCATTTT	CASSLRGFKQPQHF
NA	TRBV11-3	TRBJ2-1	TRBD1	TGTGCCAGCAGCTTTCCCTTGGGGACAGGGGGCTTCAATGAGCAGTTCTTC	CASSFPLGTGGFNEQFF
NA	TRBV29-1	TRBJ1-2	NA	TGCAGCGTTGAAGATCGGGGCGGCAGCTACTATGGCTACACCTTC	CSVEDRGGSYYGYTF
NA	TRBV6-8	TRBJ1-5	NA	TGTGCCAGCAGTGGGACATATAGCAATCAGCCCCAGCATTTT	CASSGTYSNQPQHF
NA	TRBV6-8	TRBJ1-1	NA	TGTGCCAGCAGCTACCAAGCGAACACTGAAGCTTTCTTT	CASSYQANTEAFF
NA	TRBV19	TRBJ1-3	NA	TGTGCCAGTAAATACCCGGGAGGAAACACCATATATTTT	CASKYPGGNTIYF
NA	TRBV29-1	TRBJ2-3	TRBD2	TGCAGCGTGACCCCGGGCGGGAGGACCGCAGATACGCAGTATTTT	CSVTPGGRTADTQYF
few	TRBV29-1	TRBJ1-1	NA	TGCAGCGTTCCCAGGAGCAACACTGAAGCTTTCTTT	CSVPRSNTEAFF
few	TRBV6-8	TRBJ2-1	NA	TGTGCCAGCACCAGCGCAGCGGGCACAGGCAATGAGCAGTTCTTC	CASTSAAGTGNEQFF
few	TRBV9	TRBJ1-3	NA	TGTGCCAGCAGCCCTACGGAATCTGGAAACACCATATATTTT	CASSPTESGNTIYF
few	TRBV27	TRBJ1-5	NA	TGTGCCAGCAGTCCCCAATCTAGCAATCAGCCCCAGCATTTT	CASSPQSSNQPQHF
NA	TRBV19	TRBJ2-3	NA	TGTGCCAGTAGTGGGGGGCACGATACGCAGTATTTT	CASSGGHDTQYF
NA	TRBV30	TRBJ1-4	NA	TGTGCCTGGCTGGGCAGGGAAGGGGGAAATGAAAAACTGTTTTTT	CAWLGREGGNEKLFF
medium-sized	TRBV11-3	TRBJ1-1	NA	TGTGCCAGCAGCTTAGAACACATGAACACTGAAGCTTTCTTT	CASSLEHMNTEAFF
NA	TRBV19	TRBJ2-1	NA	TGTGCCAGTAGTATAGGCAACCGGGACGGATACAATGAGCAGTTCTTC	CASSIGNRDGYNEQFF
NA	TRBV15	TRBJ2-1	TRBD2	TGTGCCAGCAGCGGGCTAGCGGGAGCAGGCTCCTACAATGAGCAGTTCTTC	CASSGLAGAGSYNEQFF
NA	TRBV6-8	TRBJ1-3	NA	TGTGCCAGCAGTTCTCCTAGGGGGGCTGGAAACACCATATATTTT	CASSSPRGAGNTIYF
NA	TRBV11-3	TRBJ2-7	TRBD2	TGTGCCAGCAGCTTGAGACTAGCGGGAGGCGACGAGCAGTACTTC	CASSLRLAGGDEQYF
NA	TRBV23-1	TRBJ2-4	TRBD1	TGCGCCAGCAGTCCCATCACAGGGGTGGGCAAAAACATTCAGTACTTC	CASSPITGVGKNIQYF
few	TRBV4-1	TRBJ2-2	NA	TGCGCCAGCAGCCAAGATTTTTCCCGTGGCACCGGGGAGCTGTTTTTT	CASSQDFSRGTGELFF
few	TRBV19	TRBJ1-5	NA	TGTGCCAGTGGGGGAAGCAATCAGCCCCAGCATTTT	CASGGSNQPQHF
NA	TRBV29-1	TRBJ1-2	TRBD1	TGCAGCGTTGACGGCGACAGGGGCCCCGATGGCTACACCTTC	CSVDGDRGPDGYTF
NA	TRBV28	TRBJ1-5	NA	TGTGCCAGCAGTGCGGGGGGCCAGCCCGGGCCCCAGCATTTT	CASSAGGQPGPQHF